A selection of T cell receptor beta chains follows, all from one sample in a study of cytotoxic CD8 clonotypes in ibrutinib-treated CLL. TCRdb keeps only in-frame clones here, not all; method: immunoSEQ multiplex PCR. The table has around 330,000 clones, 60% to 80% seen once. Specimen: PBMCs, collected after 36 months of ibrutinib treatment. These receptors were taken from a human donor with chronic lymphocytic leukemia. Each CDR3 is given with its conserved first and last residue. A D gene is named only where the DNA matches it firmly. Clone size is stated in some rows and not others, as once, few, many or a class when expanded.

v_call: TRBV9; clone_size: .; d_call: .; j_call: TRBJ2-7; cdr3_aa: CASSPVASPTFYEQYF; cdr3_nt: TGTGCCAGCAGCCCAGTAGCGAGCCCCACATTTTACGAGCAGTACTTC
v_call: TRBV7-2; clone_size: .; d_call: .; j_call: TRBJ2-7; cdr3_aa: CASSLGLYTYEQYF; cdr3_nt: TGTGCCAGCAGCTTAGGACTATATACCTACGAGCAGTACTTC
v_call: TRBV7-9; clone_size: few; d_call: .; j_call: TRBJ2-7; cdr3_aa: CASSLGGGQPYEQYF; cdr3_nt: TGTGCCAGCAGCTTAGGCGGGGGACAGCCCTACGAGCAGTACTTC
v_call: TRBV9; clone_size: .; d_call: .; j_call: TRBJ1-1; cdr3_aa: CASSPPDRIMYTEAFF; cdr3_nt: TGTGCCAGCAGCCCACCGGACAGAATAATGTACACTGAAGCTTTCTTT
v_call: TRBV7-9; clone_size: .; d_call: .; j_call: TRBJ2-5; cdr3_aa: CASRQQETQYF; cdr3_nt: TGTGCCAGCAGGCAACAAGAGACCCAGTACTTC
v_call: TRBV10-3; clone_size: .; d_call: .; j_call: TRBJ1-6; cdr3_aa: CAISEQGGLSPLHF; cdr3_nt: TGTGCCATCAGTGAACAGGGAGGACTTTCACCCCTCCACTTT
v_call: TRBV5-1; clone_size: few; d_call: .; j_call: TRBJ1-6; cdr3_aa: CASSLDGQDNSPLHF; cdr3_nt: TGCGCCAGCAGCTTGGATGGACAAGATAATTCACCCCTCCACTTT
v_call: TRBV19; clone_size: .; d_call: .; j_call: TRBJ2-7; cdr3_aa: CATYKTGEQYF; cdr3_nt: TGTGCCACGTACAAGACGGGCGAGCAGTACTTC
v_call: TRBV10-3; clone_size: .; d_call: .; j_call: TRBJ1-2; cdr3_aa: CAIRGDLRYGYTF; cdr3_nt: TGTGCCATCAGGGGAGATCTACGCTATGGCTACACCTTC
v_call: TRBV6-5; clone_size: .; d_call: .; j_call: TRBJ1-1; cdr3_aa: CASSPDPIKNTEAFF; cdr3_nt: TGTGCCAGCAGTCCTGACCCGATCAAGAACACTGAAGCTTTCTTT
v_call: TRBV2; clone_size: .; d_call: .; j_call: TRBJ1-2; cdr3_aa: CASQGTNYGYTF; cdr3_nt: TGTGCCTCTCAGGGGACTAACTATGGCTACACCTTC
v_call: TRBV19; clone_size: few; d_call: TRBD1; j_call: TRBJ1-4; cdr3_aa: CASSGPRTGGEKLFF; cdr3_nt: TGTGCCAGTAGTGGCCCCAGGACAGGAGGTGAAAAACTGTTTTTT
v_call: TRBV7-2; clone_size: .; d_call: .; j_call: TRBJ1-5; cdr3_aa: CASSLVGTQPQHF; cdr3_nt: TGTGCCAGCAGCTTAGTGGGAACTCAGCCCCAGCATTTT
v_call: TRBV5-4; clone_size: .; d_call: .; j_call: TRBJ2-7; cdr3_aa: CASSLEPIGNEQYF; cdr3_nt: TGTGCCAGCAGCTTGGAGCCGATCGGCAACGAGCAGTACTTC
v_call: TRBV27; clone_size: .; d_call: TRBD1; j_call: TRBJ2-7; cdr3_aa: CASSLKTGADEQYF; cdr3_nt: TGTGCCAGCAGTTTAAAGACAGGGGCAGACGAGCAGTACTTC
v_call: TRBV5-8; clone_size: .; d_call: TRBD2; j_call: TRBJ2-3; cdr3_aa: CASSGEGFRDTQYF; cdr3_nt: TGTGCCAGCAGCGGGGAGGGATTTCGGGATACGCAGTATTTT
v_call: TRBV10-3; clone_size: .; d_call: .; j_call: TRBJ2-7; cdr3_aa: CATHPGLGPYEQYF; cdr3_nt: TGTGCCACCCACCCGGGACTGGGCCCCTACGAGCAGTACTTC
v_call: TRBV4-1; clone_size: .; d_call: .; j_call: TRBJ2-7; cdr3_aa: CASSQEGVGAAYEQYF; cdr3_nt: TGCGCCAGCAGCCAAGAGGGGGTCGGGGCAGCCTACGAGCAGTACTTC
v_call: TRBV18; clone_size: .; d_call: TRBD1; j_call: TRBJ2-7; cdr3_aa: CASSGQGGTGKGYF; cdr3_nt: TGTGCCAGCTCGGGACAGGGGGGAACCGGAAAGGGTTACTTC
v_call: TRBV9; clone_size: .; d_call: TRBD1; j_call: TRBJ1-2; cdr3_aa: CASSVGTGPIYGYTF; cdr3_nt: TGTGCCAGCAGCGTGGGGACAGGGCCCATATATGGCTACACCTTC
v_call: TRBV27; clone_size: .; d_call: .; j_call: TRBJ1-1; cdr3_aa: CASSLWWGNTEAFF; cdr3_nt: TGTGCCAGCAGTTTGTGGTGGGGAAACACTGAAGCTTTCTTT
v_call: TRBV6-5; clone_size: .; d_call: .; j_call: TRBJ2-7; cdr3_aa: CASSYSWEGADYEQYF; cdr3_nt: TGTGCCAGCAGTTACTCATGGGAGGGGGCTGACTACGAGCAGTACTTC
v_call: TRBV28; clone_size: .; d_call: .; j_call: TRBJ2-2; cdr3_aa: CASREQGVWELFF; cdr3_nt: TGTGCCAGCAGGGAACAGGGCGTCTGGGAGCTGTTTTTT
v_call: TRBV6-1; clone_size: .; d_call: .; j_call: TRBJ1-5; cdr3_aa: CASREDFNQPQHF; cdr3_nt: TGTGCCAGCAGGGAGGACTTCAATCAGCCCCAGCATTTT
v_call: TRBV11-2; clone_size: .; d_call: .; j_call: TRBJ1-2; cdr3_aa: CASSFDGDGYTF; cdr3_nt: TGTGCCAGCAGCTTTGATGGGGATGGCTACACCTTC
v_call: TRBV15; clone_size: .; d_call: .; j_call: TRBJ1-2; cdr3_aa: CATSKGISIWDYGYTF; cdr3_nt: TGTGCCACCAGCAAAGGGATCTCCATTTGGGACTATGGCTACACCTTC
v_call: TRBV6-1; clone_size: few; d_call: .; j_call: TRBJ2-7; cdr3_aa: CASSEVGAGEQYF; cdr3_nt: TGTGCCAGCAGTGAAGTGGGCGCCGGTGAGCAGTACTTC
v_call: TRBV7-9; clone_size: .; d_call: .; j_call: TRBJ1-4; cdr3_aa: CASSLAGSNEKLFF; cdr3_nt: TGTGCCAGCAGCTTAGCCGGGAGTAATGAAAAACTGTTTTTT
v_call: TRBV9; clone_size: .; d_call: TRBD2; j_call: TRBJ2-1; cdr3_aa: CASSVVGTSGYNEQFF; cdr3_nt: TGTGCCAGCAGCGTAGTGGGGACTAGCGGATACAATGAGCAGTTCTTC
v_call: TRBV2; clone_size: .; d_call: .; j_call: TRBJ1-2; cdr3_aa: CASSEAPIAPPGYTF; cdr3_nt: TGTGCCAGCAGTGAAGCGCCAATTGCTCCTCCGGGCTACACCTTC
v_call: TRBV7-3; clone_size: few; d_call: TRBD1; j_call: TRBJ1-2; cdr3_aa: CASSLDRATNYGYTF; cdr3_nt: TGTGCCAGCAGCTTAGACAGGGCCACTAACTATGGCTACACCTTC
v_call: TRBV11-2; clone_size: few; d_call: .; j_call: TRBJ2-7; cdr3_aa: CASSVYEQYF; cdr3_nt: TGTGCCAGCAGCGTATACGAGCAGTACTTC
v_call: TRBV10-3; clone_size: few; d_call: TRBD1; j_call: TRBJ2-1; cdr3_aa: CAIRGGQGWYNEQFF; cdr3_nt: TGTGCCATCAGGGGGGGACAGGGATGGTACAATGAGCAGTTCTTC
v_call: TRBV9; clone_size: .; d_call: TRBD2; j_call: TRBJ2-7; cdr3_aa: CASGGDEQYF; cdr3_nt: TGTGCCAGCGGGGGGGACGAGCAGTACTTC
v_call: TRBV10-1; clone_size: .; d_call: .; j_call: TRBJ2-1; cdr3_aa: CASSVGDIANEQFF; cdr3_nt: TGCGCCAGCAGTGTCGGGGACATCGCCAATGAGCAGTTCTTC
v_call: TRBV6-5; clone_size: .; d_call: TRBD1; j_call: TRBJ1-6; cdr3_aa: CASSLGQGNSPLHF; cdr3_nt: TGTGCCAGCAGTCTGGGACAGGGGAATTCACCCCTCCACTTT
v_call: TRBV27; clone_size: .; d_call: TRBD1; j_call: TRBJ2-3; cdr3_aa: CASSPGGAHTQYF; cdr3_nt: TGTGCCAGCAGTCCAGGGGGCGCACATACGCAGTATTTT
v_call: TRBV5-6; clone_size: few; d_call: TRBD2; j_call: TRBJ2-7; cdr3_aa: CASRSGPSGAYEQYF; cdr3_nt: TGTGCCAGCAGATCGGGTCCTAGCGGGGCCTACGAGCAGTACTTC
v_call: TRBV7-2; clone_size: .; d_call: TRBD2; j_call: TRBJ2-5; cdr3_aa: CASSRSGGQETQYF; cdr3_nt: TGTGCCAGCAGCCGTAGCGGGGGACAAGAGACCCAGTACTTC
v_call: TRBV11-2; clone_size: .; d_call: .; j_call: TRBJ2-3; cdr3_aa: CASSLGRGPKTDTQYF; cdr3_nt: TGTGCCAGCAGCTTAGGTCGGGGGCCCAAGACAGATACGCAGTATTTT
v_call: TRBV27; clone_size: once; d_call: .; j_call: TRBJ2-7; cdr3_aa: CASSLSPSSYEQYF; cdr3_nt: TGTGCCAGCAGTTTATCGCCCAGCTCCTACGAGCAGTACTTC
v_call: TRBV25-1; clone_size: .; d_call: .; j_call: TRBJ1-3; cdr3_aa: CASSESAGNTIYF; cdr3_nt: TGTGCCAGCAGTGAATCCGCGGGAAACACCATATATTTT
v_call: TRBV5-4; clone_size: .; d_call: .; j_call: TRBJ2-7; cdr3_aa: CASSVRARHEQYF; cdr3_nt: TGTGCCAGCAGCGTCCGGGCCCGCCACGAGCAGTACTTC
v_call: TRBV14; clone_size: .; d_call: .; j_call: TRBJ2-2; cdr3_aa: CASSQDSGRRNTGELFF; cdr3_nt: TGTGCCAGCAGCCAAGATTCCGGACGAAGGAACACCGGGGAGCTGTTTTTT
v_call: TRBV11-3; clone_size: .; d_call: TRBD1; j_call: TRBJ2-2; cdr3_aa: CASTRGRNTGELFF; cdr3_nt: TGTGCCAGTACCAGGGGGCGTAACACCGGGGAGCTGTTTTTT
v_call: TRBV6-6; clone_size: once; d_call: .; j_call: TRBJ1-6; cdr3_aa: CASSSTDRPHSPLHF; cdr3_nt: TGTGCCAGCAGTTCCACTGACCGTCCTCATTCACCCCTCCACTTT
v_call: TRBV4-1; clone_size: .; d_call: TRBD2; j_call: TRBJ2-7; cdr3_aa: CASSQAREGLGVYEQYF; cdr3_nt: TGCGCCAGCAGCCAAGCCCGGGAGGGACTAGGGGTTTACGAGCAGTACTTC
v_call: TRBV19; clone_size: few; d_call: .; j_call: TRBJ1-4; cdr3_aa: CASSITGNEKLFF; cdr3_nt: TGTGCCAGTAGTATCACAGGGAATGAAAAACTGTTTTTT
v_call: TRBV6-6; clone_size: few; d_call: .; j_call: TRBJ2-1; cdr3_aa: CASSYSMAGPYNEQFF; cdr3_nt: TGTGCCAGCAGTTACTCGATGGCGGGCCCCTACAATGAGCAGTTCTTC
v_call: TRBV9; clone_size: .; d_call: TRBD2; j_call: TRBJ2-5; cdr3_aa: CASSPRPQAGGQETQYF; cdr3_nt: TGTGCCAGCAGCCCAAGACCCCAAGCGGGGGGTCAAGAGACCCAGTACTTC
v_call: TRBV6-6; clone_size: .; d_call: .; j_call: TRBJ1-2; cdr3_aa: CASRPGQNYGYTF; cdr3_nt: TGTGCCAGCAGGCCTGGACAGAACTATGGCTACACCTTC
v_call: TRBV7-8; clone_size: few; d_call: TRBD2; j_call: TRBJ2-2; cdr3_aa: CASSANSGGAQELFF; cdr3_nt: TGTGCCAGCAGCGCGAATAGCGGGGGGGCCCAGGAGCTGTTTTTT
v_call: TRBV29-1; clone_size: .; d_call: TRBD1; j_call: TRBJ1-1; cdr3_aa: CSVESLRGAEAFF; cdr3_nt: TGCAGCGTTGAATCTCTCAGGGGGGCTGAAGCTTTCTTT
v_call: TRBV9; clone_size: once; d_call: TRBD2; j_call: TRBJ2-2; cdr3_aa: CASSTPRGGLAGSTGELFF; cdr3_nt: TGTGCCAGCAGCACTCCCCGAGGAGGGCTAGCGGGCTCCACCGGGGAGCTGTTTTTT
v_call: TRBV4-1; clone_size: .; d_call: TRBD1; j_call: TRBJ2-1; cdr3_aa: CASSQDSTGAYNEQFF; cdr3_nt: TGCGCCAGCAGCCAAGATTCCACAGGGGCCTACAATGAGCAGTTCTTC
v_call: TRBV29-1; clone_size: .; d_call: TRBD2; j_call: TRBJ2-5; cdr3_aa: CSVGTSGRTAQYF; cdr3_nt: TGCAGCGTTGGGACTAGCGGGAGAACGGCCCAGTACTTC
v_call: TRBV7-2; clone_size: .; d_call: .; j_call: TRBJ1-2; cdr3_aa: CASSPKSRGYTF; cdr3_nt: TGTGCCAGCAGCCCTAAAAGTCGTGGCTACACCTTC
v_call: TRBV2; clone_size: .; d_call: .; j_call: TRBJ2-5; cdr3_aa: CASSVGQGQETQYF; cdr3_nt: TGTGCCAGCAGTGTTGGGCAGGGCCAAGAGACCCAGTACTTC
v_call: TRBV14; clone_size: .; d_call: .; j_call: TRBJ1-2; cdr3_aa: CASSQDVGGKGYTF; cdr3_nt: TGTGCCAGCAGCCAAGATGTCGGGGGAAAAGGCTACACCTTC